This T cell receptor (beta chain) appears in the sequencing data of a study of T-cell reconstitution after alpha-beta-depleted transplantation in children. Findings and limits, study-wide: Several hundred rapidly expanded clones from non-depleted graft cells reportedly supplied alpha-beta T cells about two months post-transplant. It was newly produced T cells that mostly accounted for T-cell counts and diversity one year after transplant. Certain patients had high TCRbeta diversity at day 60, and it came from recipient T cells and thymic progenitors that survived.

Germline V gene sequence: CDR1 SGHRS, CDR2 YFSETQ. This CDR3 contains 14 residues. With 5 bases removed from V and 7 bases from J, the gap between germline ends came to 15 bases. As for this clonotype: Antigen: not known.

Construction of the TCRbeta library involved unique molecular identifiers. Via MiXCR, TCRdb re-called the PCR reads, giving one row per CDR3 protein. The repertoire holds hundreds of thousands of distinct CDR3 sequences, with roughly 16% as singletons. Material: PBMCs, mostly from graft donor cells, obtained 360 days after TCRalphabeta/CD19-depleted stem cell transplant. This TCR came from a boy in the first two years of life who had a stem cell transplant for Wiskott-Aldrich syndrome, so the T cells may come from the graft donor. The chain recombines TRBV5-1 with TRBJ1-4; D is perhaps TRBD1 (5 bases). For the CDR3, the DNA is TGCGCCAGCAGTGCGGGACGGAGGGGTGAAAAACTGTTTTTT. Amino acid sequence: CASSAGRRGEKLFF.